These 25 T cell receptor beta chains originate from one sample sequenced in a study of molecular identifiers for immune sequencing clone quantification. Each CDR3 protein is one row after TCRdb ran MiXCR on the PCR reads. In the table there are approximately 500,000 distinct CDR3 sequences, over 20% of which are singletons. Sequences were obtained from naive CD8+ T cells from blood, with Jurkat cell RNA spiked in. This sample's subset: FACS-sorted CD8+CD4-CCR7+CD45RA+ naive T cells. Receptor source: a human donor in good health. Some libraries in this study had Jurkat cell RNA spiked in.

The chain carries TRBV7-9 and TRBJ2-1; 7 nucleotides line up with TRBD2. This CDR3 has 15 residues. Germline V gene lookup returns CDR1 SEHNR and CDR2 FQNEAQ (reference sequence). J gave up 8 bases and V 4 bases, and 11 bases lay outside the gene matches. CDR3 nucleotides: TGTGCCAGCAGCTCCCCTAGCGGATACGCCGATGAGCAGTTCTTC. This encodes CASSSPSGYADEQFF.

In this sample, this clonotype turned up many times. CDR3 bases: TGTGCCAGCAGCGCCAGGCCCGTTGGACTCCCGGGGGCAGATACGCAGTATTTT. This sequence encodes CASSARPVGLPGADTQYF. This sequence joins TRBV9 and TRBJ2-3, with a tentative D call TRBD2 (6 bases). Per the germline V gene, CDR1 is SGDLS and CDR2 is YYNGEE. The ends were cut back, 3 bases at V and 4 bases at J, with 24 bases in the middle. The CDR3 is made up of 18 amino acids.

This clonotype was detected a few times. The CDR3 spells CASSVDRGAEAFF. The CDR3 bases are TGTGCCAGCAGCGTAGACAGGGGGGCTGAAGCTTTCTTT. V and J are TRBV9 and TRBJ1-1, with 8 bases identical to TRBD1. The CDR3 length is 13 residues. The germline V gene encodes CDR1 SGDLS and CDR2 YYNGEE. The V segment lost 0 bases and the J segment 6 bases; nucleotides outside the gene matches: 1. Full variable domain (rest looked up from reference TRBV9 and TRBJ1-1): DSGVTQTPKHLITATGQRVTLRCSPRSGDLSVYWYQQSLDQGLQFLIQYYNGEERAKGNILERFSAQQFPDLHSELNLSSLELGDSALYFCASSVDRGAEAFFGQGTRLTVV.

This clonotype was counted only a few times. V is TRBV12-2 and J is TRBJ2-7; TRBD2, the table's D call, was not compared with the DNA. TRBV12-2 is a pseudogene. This CDR3 is built from 13 residues. CDR3 coding DNA: TGTGCAAGTCGCTTGAAGCGGGGGTACGAGCAGTACTTC. Translating gives CASRLKRGYEQYF.

The V call is TRBV7-9, the J call TRBJ2-2, with D uncertain. Germline V gene sequence: CDR1 SEHNR, CDR2 FQNEAQ (reference sequence). The V end was cut by 2 bases, the J end by 6 bases, with 10 bases between. The CDR3 is 14 residues long. The CDR3 spells CASSLTLRPGELFF. As DNA, the CDR3 is TGTGCCAGCAGCTTAACCCTTCGGCCCGGGGAGCTGTTTTTT.

Many counts were recorded for this clonotype. The rearrangement uses TRBV4-3 and TRBJ2-3; D unclear. The V and J ends lost 0 bases and 5 bases respectively, with 9 bases between them. The length of the CDR3 is 14 residues. CDR1 and CDR2 (germline): LGHNA, YSLEER. CDR3 sequence reads: CASSQDRGEDTQYF. In nucleotides, the CDR3 is TGCGCCAGCAGCCAAGACCGTGGGGAAGATACGCAGTATTTT.

Note on this clonotype: Being one base from a much bigger clone, this may be a read error. This sequence joins TRBV20-1 and TRBJ1-5, with D unclear. V dropped 5 bases and J dropped 0 bases, with 17 bases sitting between them. In germline, CDR1 is DFQATT, CDR2 SNEGSKA (reference sequence). The CDR3 covers 16 residues. In DNA form, the CDR3 reads TGCAGTGCTTACCCTTCCTTGGCAGGTAGCAATCAGCCCCAGCATTTT. It encodes CSAYPSLAGSNQPQHF.

This clonotype has a count of ten or more. J is TRBJ1-6 and V is TRBV4-3; D gene ambiguous. This CDR3 contains 16 residues. Germline V gene data show CDR1 as LGHNA and CDR2 as YSLEER. Trimming took 0 bases from V and 0 from J, leaving 6 bases between them. CDR3 in amino acids: CASSQESVSYNSPLHF. The CDR3 DNA reads TGCGCCAGCAGCCAAGAATCCGTCTCCTATAATTCACCCCTCCACTTT.

About this clonotype itself: A single base separates this from a much larger clone, so it may be a read error. V usage is TRBV7-2 and J usage is TRBJ2-3, with 10 bases that match TRBD2. CDR1 SGHTA and CDR2 FQGNSA come from the germline V gene. With V trimmed by 7 bases and J by 4 bases, 5 bases remained unmatched. The CDR3 spans 14 residues. The CDR3: CASMTSGWADTQYF. The CDR3 region has the DNA TGTGCCAGCATGACTAGCGGGTGGGCAGATACGCAGTATTTT.

This clonotype appeared many times. The chain recombines TRBV2 with TRBJ2-3, with 7 bases aligning to TRBD2. CDR3 size: 16 residues. Per germline, CDR1 SNHLY and CDR2 FYNNEI. Unmatched junction bases numbered 13, after V lost 5 bases and J lost 5 bases. As DNA, the CDR3 is TGTGCCAGCAGTCCCAGGGAGGGTGGGTTTGAAGATACGCAGTATTTT. Translating it yields CASSPREGGFEDTQYF.

The V and J genes are TRBV27 and TRBJ2-7; the D call may be TRBD1 or TRBD2 (5 bases each). Trimming took 5 bases from V and 3 from J, leaving 17 bases between them. Germline CDR1 MNHEY, CDR2 SMNVEV (reference sequence). The CDR3 is made up of 15 amino acids. CDR3 DNA sequence: TGTGCCAGCAGTCACCCCCGGGACGGCATCTACGAGCAGTACTTC. Its protein product is CASSHPRDGIYEQYF.

This clonotype was recorded a few times. The CDR3 is CASSHPPGQGAVNEKLFF. For the CDR3, the DNA is TGCGCCAGCAGCCACCCCCCAGGACAGGGGGCCGTTAATGAAAAACTGTTTTTT. The V gene is TRBV4-3, the J gene TRBJ1-4, with 11 nucleotides matching TRBD1. The V gene's germline CDR1 is LGHNA and CDR2 YSLEER. The CDR3 has 18 residues. The J segment lost 4 bases and the V segment lost 3 bases, leaving 10 bases of the junction unmatched.

The CDR3 nucleotides read TGTGCCAGCAGCTTCGGACAGGGGGCGGGTCAAGAGACCCAGTACTTC. Its translation is CASSFGQGAGQETQYF. The rearrangement joins TRBV12-3 or TRBV12-4 to TRBJ2-5; 11 bases match TRBD1. This CDR3 is built from 16 residues. V lost 6 bases, J lost 2 bases, and 8 bases stayed unmatched.

In the case of this clonotype: This may come from a read error, since a much larger clone is one base off. This sequence joins TRBV14 and TRBJ1-4; no firm D call. The V gene's germline CDR1 is SGHDN and CDR2 FVKESK. The CDR3 is 14 amino acids. V was cut by 4 bases and J by 1 base, with 7 bases left in between. This CDR3 is CASSRRVTNEKLFF. The CDR3 nucleotides are TGTGCCAGCAGCCGTCGAGTAACTAATGAAAAACTGTTTTTT.

This clonotype was recorded many times. The chain employs TRBV7-2 and TRBJ1-5; no clear D gene. Germline CDR1 SGHTA, CDR2 FQGNSA. The CDR3 length is 18 residues. The V and J ends lost 2 bases and 4 bases respectively, with 21 bases between them. CDR3 sequence: CASSLSVARGQINQPQHF. In nucleotides, the CDR3 is TGTGCCAGCAGCTTAAGTGTTGCACGAGGGCAGATTAATCAGCCCCAGCATTTT.

In the case of this clonotype: Possible read error: a much larger clone is one base away. The rearrangement uses TRBV28 and TRBJ2-7, with 7 bases fitting TRBD2. Germline assignment: CDR1 MDHEN and CDR2 SYDVKM. The CDR3 sequence is 15 residues long. The trim removed 3 bases at V and 0 bases at J, leaving 5 bases unmatched. In nucleotides, the CDR3 is TGTGCCAGCAGTTTTCGGGGGAGGGCCTCCTACGAGCAGTACTTC. Its protein product is CASSFRGRASYEQYF.

On this clonotype: Compared with germline, one end of the junction differs, possibly owing to a read error. V usage is TRBV5-3 and J usage is TRBJ2-5; 9 bases are a match to TRBD2. TRBV5-3 is an ORF, with its function uncertain. The CDR3 length is 15 residues. The CDR3 loop is CASSLEGLAGETQHF. The CDR3 region has the DNA TGTGCCAGCAGCCTGGAGGGACTAGCCGGAGAGACCCAGCACTTC.

The rearrangement links TRBV6-6 to TRBJ2-2, with TRBD2 matching 10 bases. CDR3 length equals 16 residues. With V trimmed by 0 bases and J by 6 bases, 4 bases remained unmatched. The germline V gene has CDR1 MNHNY and CDR2 SVGAGI (reference sequence). The chain's CDR3 is CASSYSSGGAPGELFF. Written as DNA, the CDR3 is TGTGCCAGCAGTTACTCAAGCGGGGGGGCCCCCGGGGAGCTGTTTTTT.

This clonotype appeared many times. This rearrangement joins TRBV6-1 to TRBJ2-7; no definite D call. V dropped 2 bases and J dropped 5 bases, with 16 bases sitting between them. Germline CDR1 and CDR2: MNHNS and SASEGT. The length of the CDR3 is 15 residues. The CDR3 nucleotides read TGTGCCAGCAGTGAAATTTTAGCATCTATGCACGAGCAGTACTTC. Its translation is CASSEILASMHEQYF.

This clonotype was observed a few times. The V gene is TRBV7-9, the J gene TRBJ2-5; 10 bases are shared with TRBD2. V shed 8 bases, J shed 1 base, and the junction held 10 bases outside the gene matches. Germline CDR1 is SEHNR and CDR2 is FQNEAQ (reference sequence). There are 16 residues in the CDR3. This CDR3 is CASGGGTSVIQETQYF. DNA of the CDR3: TGTGCCAGCGGAGGGGGGACTAGCGTAATCCAAGAGACCCAGTACTTC.

The V and J genes are TRBV3-1 and TRBJ2-5; 12 positions agree with TRBD2. This CDR3 comprises 17 residues. After removal of 0 bases from V and 3 bases from J, the junction contained 5 bases not matched to a gene. CDR1 is LGHDT and CDR2 is YNNKEL in the germline V gene (reference sequence). DNA for the CDR3: TGTGCCAGCAGCCAAGACGGCCCTAGCGGGGGGGAAGAGACCCAGTACTTC. It encodes CASSQDGPSGGEETQYF.

The rearrangement joins TRBV18 to TRBJ1-1, with D perhaps TRBD1 (6 bases). Looked up from germline, CDR1 is KGHSH and CDR2 is LQKENI. The V end was cut by 6 bases, the J end by 8 bases, with 16 bases between. The CDR3 sequence is 13 residues long. As DNA, the CDR3 is TGTGCCAGCTCGTGGGGGGGGGCCCCCGAAGCTTTCTTT. Translated: CASSWGGAPEAFF.

This clonotype appeared a few times. The chain employs TRBV6-5 and TRBJ2-6; D not resolved. Germline V lookup: CDR1 MNHEY, CDR2 SVGAGI. Trimming took off 6 bases at V and 4 bases at J, with 19 bases between the two ends. This CDR3 spans 17 amino acids. CDR3 region: CASSPTLSHAGANVLTF. CDR3 in DNA: TGTGCCAGCAGCCCTACCCTAAGCCATGCCGGGGCCAACGTCCTGACTTTC.

At least ten counts were recorded for this clonotype. This rearrangement joins TRBV12-3 or TRBV12-4 to TRBJ1-4; 11 nucleotides agree with TRBD1. With 5 bases clipped from V and 3 bases from J, the junction kept 5 bases outside the gene matches. The CDR3 is 16 amino acids. CDR3 amino acids: CASSPGQGAPNEKLFF. Here the CDR3 DNA reads TGTGCCAGCAGTCCCGGACAGGGGGCACCTAATGAAAAACTGTTTTTT.

The table lists this clonotype with a few counts. Written as DNA, the CDR3 is TGCGCCAGCAGCCAAGTCGCCTTCGTCAGGGAAGTCAGGCAGTTCTTC. Its translation is CASSQVAFVREVRQFF. The chain combines TRBV4-1 with TRBJ2-1; D is perhaps TRBD1 (5 bases). Germline V gene data show CDR1 as MGHRA and CDR2 as YSYEKL. Between the trimmed V and J ends, which lost 1 base and 12 bases, there was a span of 22 bases. The CDR3 length is 16 residues.